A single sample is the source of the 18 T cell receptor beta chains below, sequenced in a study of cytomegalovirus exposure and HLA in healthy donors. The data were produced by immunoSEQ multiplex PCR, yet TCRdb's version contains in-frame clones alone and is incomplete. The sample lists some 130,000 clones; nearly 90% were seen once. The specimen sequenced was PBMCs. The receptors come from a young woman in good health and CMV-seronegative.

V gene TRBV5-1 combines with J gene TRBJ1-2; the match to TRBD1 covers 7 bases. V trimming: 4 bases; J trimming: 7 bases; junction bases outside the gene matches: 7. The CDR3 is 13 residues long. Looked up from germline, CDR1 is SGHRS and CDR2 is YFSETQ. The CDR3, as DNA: TGCGCCAGCAGCGGAACGACAGGGTCTGGCTACACCTTC. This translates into CASSGTTGSGYTF. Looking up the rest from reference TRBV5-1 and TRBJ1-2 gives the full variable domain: KAGVTQTPRYLIKTRGQQVTLSCSPISGHRSVSWYQQTPGQGLQFLFEYFSETQRNKGNFPGRFSGRQFSNSRSEMNVSTLELGDSALYLCASSGTTGSGYTFGSGTRLTVV.

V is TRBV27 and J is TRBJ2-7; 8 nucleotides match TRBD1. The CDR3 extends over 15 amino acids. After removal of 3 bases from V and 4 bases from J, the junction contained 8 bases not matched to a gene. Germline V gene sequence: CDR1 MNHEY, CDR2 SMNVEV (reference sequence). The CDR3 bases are TGTGCCAGCAGTTTTAATTCCGGGACAGGATACGAGCAGTACTTC. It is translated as CASSFNSGTGYEQYF.

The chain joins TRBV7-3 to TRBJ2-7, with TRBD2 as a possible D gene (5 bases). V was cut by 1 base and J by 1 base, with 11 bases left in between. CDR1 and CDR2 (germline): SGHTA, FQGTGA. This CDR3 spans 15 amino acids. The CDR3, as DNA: TGTGCCAGCAGCTTAAGTGCGGGCGGATCCTACGAGCAGTACTTC. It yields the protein CASSLSAGGSYEQYF.

The CDR3 bases are TGCGCCAGCAGCTTGGTCTATGGGCCCGCCTACGAGCAGTACTTC. It yields the protein CASSLVYGPAYEQYF. V and J are TRBV5-1 and TRBJ2-7; D uncertain. Germline loops: CDR1 SGHRS, CDR2 YFSETQ. This CDR3 spans 15 amino acids. V gave up 0 bases and J gave up 2 bases, with 12 bases separating them.

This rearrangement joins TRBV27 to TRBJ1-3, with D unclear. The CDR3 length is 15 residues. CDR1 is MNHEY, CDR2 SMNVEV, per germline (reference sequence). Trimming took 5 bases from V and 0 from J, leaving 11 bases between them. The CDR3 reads CASSPTGNSGNTIYF. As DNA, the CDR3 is TGTGCCAGCAGTCCGACCGGGAACTCTGGAAACACCATATATTTT.

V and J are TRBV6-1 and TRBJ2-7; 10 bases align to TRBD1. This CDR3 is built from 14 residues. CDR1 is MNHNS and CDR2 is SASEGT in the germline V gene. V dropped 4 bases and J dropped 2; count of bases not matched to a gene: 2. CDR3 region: CASSAGTGAYEQYF. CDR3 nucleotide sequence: TGTGCCAGCAGTGCCGGGACAGGGGCCTACGAGCAGTACTTC.

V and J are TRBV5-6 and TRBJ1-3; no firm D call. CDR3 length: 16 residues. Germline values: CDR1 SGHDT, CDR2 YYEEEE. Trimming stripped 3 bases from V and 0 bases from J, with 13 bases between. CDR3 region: CASSSSLGSSGNTIYF. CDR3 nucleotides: TGTGCCAGCAGCTCATCTCTAGGAAGCTCTGGAAACACCATATATTTT.

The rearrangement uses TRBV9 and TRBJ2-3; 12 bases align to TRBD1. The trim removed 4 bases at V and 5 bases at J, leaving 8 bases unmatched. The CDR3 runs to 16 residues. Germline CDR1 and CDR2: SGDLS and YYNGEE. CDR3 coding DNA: TGTGCCAGCAGCCAAGGGACAGGGGGCGCGAAAGATACGCAGTATTTT. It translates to CASSQGTGGAKDTQYF. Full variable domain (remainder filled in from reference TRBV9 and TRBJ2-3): DSGVTQTPKHLITATGQRVTLRCSPRSGDLSVYWYQQSLDQGLQFLIQYYNGEERAKGNILERFSAQQFPDLHSELNLSSLELGDSALYFCASSQGTGGAKDTQYFGPGTRLTVL.

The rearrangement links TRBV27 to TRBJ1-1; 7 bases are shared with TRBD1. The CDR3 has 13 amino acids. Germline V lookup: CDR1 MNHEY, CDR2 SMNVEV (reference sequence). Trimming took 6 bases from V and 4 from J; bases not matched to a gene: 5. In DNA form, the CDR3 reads TGTGCCAGCAGACAGGGGCCGGCCACTGAAGCTTTCTTT. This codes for CASRQGPATEAFF.

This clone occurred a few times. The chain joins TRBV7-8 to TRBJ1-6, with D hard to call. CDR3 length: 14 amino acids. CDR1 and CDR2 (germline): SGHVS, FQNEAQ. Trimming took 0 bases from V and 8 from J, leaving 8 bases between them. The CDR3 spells CASSLAEVYSPLHF. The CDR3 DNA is TGTGCCAGCAGCTTAGCTGAGGTGTATTCACCCCTCCACTTT. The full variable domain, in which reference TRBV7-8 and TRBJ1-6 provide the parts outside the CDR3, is GAGVSQSPRYKVAKRGQDVALRCDPISGHVSLFWYQQALGQGPEFLTYFQNEAQLDKSGLPSDRFFAERPEGSVSTLKIQRTQQEDSAVYLCASSLAEVYSPLHFGNGTRLTVT.

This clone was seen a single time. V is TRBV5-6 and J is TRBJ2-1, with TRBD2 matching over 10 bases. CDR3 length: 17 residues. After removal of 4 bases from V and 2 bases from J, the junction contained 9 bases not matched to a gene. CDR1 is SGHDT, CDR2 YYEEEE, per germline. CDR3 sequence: CASSGNGLAAAYNEQFF. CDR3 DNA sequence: TGTGCCAGCAGCGGAAACGGACTAGCGGCGGCCTACAATGAGCAGTTCTTC.

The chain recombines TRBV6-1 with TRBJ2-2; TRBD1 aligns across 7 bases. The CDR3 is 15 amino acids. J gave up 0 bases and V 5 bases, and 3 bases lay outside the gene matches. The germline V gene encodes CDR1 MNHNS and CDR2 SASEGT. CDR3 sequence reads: CASSKQGTNTGELFF. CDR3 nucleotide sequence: TGTGCCAGCAGTAAACAGGGGACGAACACCGGGGAGCTGTTTTTT.

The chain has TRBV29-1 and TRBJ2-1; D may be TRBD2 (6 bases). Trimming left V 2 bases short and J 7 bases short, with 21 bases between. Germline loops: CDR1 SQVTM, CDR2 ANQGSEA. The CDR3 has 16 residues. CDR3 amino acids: CSVEFVRGQLGNEQFF. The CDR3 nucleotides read TGCAGCGTTGAATTCGTGCGGGGCCAGTTGGGGAATGAGCAGTTCTTC.

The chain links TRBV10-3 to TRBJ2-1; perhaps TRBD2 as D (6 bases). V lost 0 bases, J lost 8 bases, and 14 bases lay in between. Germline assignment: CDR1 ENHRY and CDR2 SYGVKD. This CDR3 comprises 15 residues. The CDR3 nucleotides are TGTGCCATCAGTGAGTCGTTATTAACGGGGGATGAGCAGTTCTTC. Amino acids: CAISESLLTGDEQFF.

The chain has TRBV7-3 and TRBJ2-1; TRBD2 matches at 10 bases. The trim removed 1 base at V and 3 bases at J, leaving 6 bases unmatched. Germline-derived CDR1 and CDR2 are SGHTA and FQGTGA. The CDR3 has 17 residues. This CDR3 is CASSLSPSGGYYNEQFF. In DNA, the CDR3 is TGTGCCAGCAGCTTAAGCCCTAGCGGGGGTTACTACAATGAGCAGTTCTTC.

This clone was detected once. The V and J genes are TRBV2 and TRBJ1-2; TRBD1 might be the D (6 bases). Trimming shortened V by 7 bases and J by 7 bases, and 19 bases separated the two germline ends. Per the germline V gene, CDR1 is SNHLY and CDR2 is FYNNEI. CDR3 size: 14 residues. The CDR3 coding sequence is TGTGCCAGCACAATCGTAGGGGGTTTGGGTGGCTACACCTTC. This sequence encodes CASTIVGGLGGYTF. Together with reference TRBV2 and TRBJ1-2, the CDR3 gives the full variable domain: EPEVTQTPSHQVTQMGQEVILRCVPISNHLYFYWYRQILGQKVEFLVSFYNNEISEKSEIFDDQFSVERPDGSNFTLKIRSTKLEDSAMYFCASTIVGGLGGYTFGSGTRLTVV.

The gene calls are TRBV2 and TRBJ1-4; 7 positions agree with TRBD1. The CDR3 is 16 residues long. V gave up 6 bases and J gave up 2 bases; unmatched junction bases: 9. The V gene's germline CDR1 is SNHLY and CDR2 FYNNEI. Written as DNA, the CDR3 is TGTGCCAGCAGCGCCCAGGACAGGCAGACTAATGAAAAACTGTTTTTT. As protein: CASSAQDRQTNEKLFF.

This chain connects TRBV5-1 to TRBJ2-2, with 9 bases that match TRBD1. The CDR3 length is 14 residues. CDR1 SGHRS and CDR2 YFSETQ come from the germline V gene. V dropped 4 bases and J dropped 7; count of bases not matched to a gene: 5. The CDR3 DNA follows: TGCGCCAGCAGCGTGGGACAGGGCAGCGGGGAGCTGTTTTTT. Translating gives CASSVGQGSGELFF.